The clone carrying this T cell receptor (beta chain) came up once. What it binds is unknown. This table comes from immunoSEQ multiplex PCR, and its TCRdb copy is limited to in-frame clones, with some not included. The sample lists 16,000 or so clones; 70% to 80% were seen once. Before the COVID-19 pandemic, during about 2011-2019, CD4+ T cells were taken from unexposed donors. After roughly ten days of culture, CD4+ T cells were isolated. The data belong to a study of CD4 T cells in relation to SARS-CoV-2 and coronaviruses. The V end lost 2 bases, the J end lost 4 bases, and 18 bases lay between the germline ends. Germline V gives CDR1 WSHSY, CDR2 SAAADI. The CDR3 loop spans 16 amino acids.

V and J are TRBV10-2 and TRBJ2-7; perhaps TRBD2 as D (6 bases). The material sequenced was CD4+ T cells from PBMCs, cultured in vitro. This TCR was recovered from a human donor in good health. The CDR3 DNA is TGCGCCAGCAGTGAGGGGGCGAGCGGGTTAACGTACGAGCAGTACTTC. Residues: CASSEGASGLTYEQYF.